This record looks at one T cell receptor (beta chain) sequence and its context. Its specific antigen is unknown. This entry is derived from a study of monozygotic twins with inflammatory bowel disease (dated by TCRdb to the late 2010s). Context from the whole study: The complete study included around 30 monozygotic twin pairs: 19 IBD-discordant Danish pairs and nine German pairs, of which four were IBD-concordant and five were IBD-discordant. Each individual had, on average, about 151 000 unique TCRalpha sequences and 181 000 unique TCRbeta sequences available for analysis. The search for disease-associated traits relied mainly on comparing IBD patients with their genetically identical healthy co-twins within discordant pairs.

The investigation overall reported the following: TCRbeta repertoire diversity, by inverse Simpson index, was decreased in IBD patients compared with their healthy co-twins. The analysis was unable to tell apart different T cell subtypes. No difference in repertoire similarity was observed between concordant and discordant twins, possibly owing to limited statistical power. Differing immunosuppressive treatments among patients may have added background noise and inter-individual variability to the repertoires. Fewer clonotypes were shared with other individuals by IBD patients than by healthy twins, most markedly in patients showing signs of disease activity. No single strong signal or clonotype linked to IBD turned up in the results, so the idea that one exists was not supported.

The germline V gene (reference sequence) yields DFQATT for CDR1 and SNEGSKA for CDR2. The CDR3 goes from the cysteine to the phenylalanine over 16 residues. The coding DNA is unavailable. To prepare the library, 5' RACE was applied. For each TCR library, about 4,000 ng of total RNA was used. For each sample, cDNA synthesis with SMARTScribe reverse transcriptase was split into eight separate reactions. During cDNA synthesis, unique molecular identifiers containing a 6-nucleotide sample barcode were introduced by template switching. TCRalpha and TCRbeta cDNA was amplified by two nested PCRs of around 15 and 9 cycles, with bead purification after each PCR. Before amplification, cDNA was treated with uracil DNA-glycosylase and purified using the QIAquick PCR purification kit. The second PCR added Illumina TruSeq-compatible adapters along with sample-specific barcodes. TapeStation and Qubit were used to check library quality and concentration, and 5 to 6 ng of each library went into the pool. Pooled libraries were sequenced on an Illumina HiSeq2500 single-index Rapid Run with 2 x 100 bp reads and custom sequencing primers. The original methods were these. MiGEC version 1.2.6 was used for UMI-based consensus assembly, which corrected PCR and sequencing errors. MiXCR version 2.1.1 handled V(D)J alignment, clonotype assembly and CDR3 extraction. Gene usage, clonotype sharing and MAIT/NKT TCR abundance were normalised by analysing the top 1000, 10 000 and 20 000 clonotypes per sample. After downsampling to 27 000 UMIs, diversity was calculated as the inverse Simpson index using the vegan R package. Paired Mann-Whitney U tests were applied to discordant twin pairs, with Benjamini-Hochberg correction for multiple testing. TCRdb reprocessed the reads, and each CDR3 protein sequence is entered once, without DNA. TCRdb's processing, not the study's, gives the V and J calls here. The sample table holds 150,000 to 200,000 distinct CDR3 sequences. The top ten constitute roughly 7% of the sample.

A roughly 2.5 ml peripheral blood sample was drawn into PAXgene tubes per donor and stored at -80°C. Without T cell sorting, total RNA was isolated from whole blood using the PAXgene blood miRNA kit on an automated QIAcube. Deep TCRalpha and TCRbeta repertoire profiling with unique molecular barcoding was performed on peripheral blood of monozygotic twin pairs concordant or discordant for inflammatory bowel disease. For every twin pair, smoking habits were documented, and each individual was categorised as a current, former or never smoker. The source material was blood. The receptor's source is a human donor with ulcerative colitis or Crohn's disease, or a healthy co-twin of an affected twin (not recorded which). This sequence uses TRBV20-1 and TRBJ1-3; the D gene TCRdb calls, TRBD1, cannot be checked with no DNA. CDR3 region: CSARFGLGARGNTIYF.